This T cell receptor beta chain came from a study of T cells in Graves' hyperthyroidism and ophthalmopathy. Ten or more counts support this clonotype. Germline lookup yields CDR1 SQVTM and CDR2 ANQGSEA. Between the trimmed V and J ends, which lost 4 bases and 7 bases, there was a span of 23 bases. CDR3 length: 16 amino acids. The source material, RNA transcripts, was used to amplify TCR beta CDR3 regions. The study used the HTBI primer set for a first-round RT-PCR of the TCR CDR3. TCRdb passed the multiplex PCR reads through MiXCR, listing each CDR3 protein once. Among about 700,000 distinct CDR3 sequences, 12% to 15% were seen once, and the ten largest hold around 9.6%.

This TCR derives from a woman aged 18-30 years with Graves' hyperthyroidism. The chain recombines TRBV29-1 with TRBJ2-1, with D perhaps TRBD1 or TRBD2 (10 bases each). The material sequenced was blood. CDR3 residues: CSVGDRGASGRNEQFF. The CDR3 DNA reads as TGCAGCGTTGGGGACAGGGGTGCTAGCGGGAGAAATGAGCAGTTCTTC.